Listed here are 21 T cell receptor beta chains from one sample, sequenced in a study of beta chain features in type 1 diabetes. Isolated RNA was reverse transcribed in full, so expressed TCRB transcripts were sequenced. The assay was immunoSEQ multiplex PCR, and TCRdb's table has in-frame clones only and misses some. The data contain approximately 160,000 clones, approximately 9.9% of them seen just once; the ten biggest clones take up less than 3%. Sequencing input: central memory CD4+ T cells from blood. The receptors were gathered from a young woman in good health.

V and J are TRBV7-6 and TRBJ2-5; D might be TRBD2 (5 bases). Germline-derived CDR1 and CDR2 are SGHVS and FNYEAQ. V lost 5 bases, J lost 5 bases, and 15 bases lay in between. This CDR3 has 14 residues. For the CDR3, the DNA is TGTGCCAGCAGCCTCCCAACGGGCGGGGAGACCCAGTACTTC. This sequence encodes CASSLPTGGETQYF.

The chain combines TRBV6-6 with TRBJ2-3; D is unresolved. The ends were cut back, 6 bases at V and 0 bases at J, with 7 bases in the middle. Germline V gives CDR1 MNHNY, CDR2 SVGAGI (reference sequence). The CDR3 sequence is 13 residues long. The CDR3 reads CASRHGSTDTQYF. DNA for the CDR3: TGTGCCAGCAGGCACGGGAGCACAGATACGCAGTATTTT.

In DNA form, the CDR3 reads TGTGCCAGCAGTTACGAGGACAGGGACACTGAAGCTTTCTTT. It codes for CASSYEDRDTEAFF. The V and J genes are TRBV6-6 and TRBJ1-1; 8 nucleotides agree with TRBD1. CDR3 size: 14 residues. Trimming cost V 2 bases and J 3 bases; bases outside gene matches: 2. Germline loops: CDR1 MNHNY, CDR2 SVGAGI (reference sequence).

The DNA of the CDR3 is TGCAGCGCTCCCTTAGGGGTGAGCTCCTACAATGAGCAGTTCTTC. Its translation is CSAPLGVSSYNEQFF. This chain uses TRBV29-1 with TRBJ2-1; D perhaps matches TRBD1 (5 bases). The germline gives CDR1 SQVTM, CDR2 ANQGSEA. V was clipped by 7 bases and J by 0 bases, with 16 bases between them. The CDR3 is 15 residues long.

V and J are TRBV10-3 and TRBJ2-2, with TRBD2 identical over 7 bases. The germline gives CDR1 ENHRY, CDR2 SYGVKD. CDR3 length: 13 residues. Losses at the gene ends were 6 bases for V and 8 bases for J; bases not matched to a gene: 6. The CDR3 protein is CAIRRESVGELFF. Here the CDR3 DNA reads TGTGCCATCAGGCGGGAGTCCGTAGGGGAGCTGTTTTTT.

This clone was counted between two and nine times. The chain carries TRBV4-1 and TRBJ2-4; 8 bases are shared with TRBD1. J was trimmed by 1 base and V by 3 bases; bases with no gene match: 5. The CDR3 extends over 16 amino acids. Looked up from germline, CDR1 is MGHRA and CDR2 is YSYEKL. The CDR3 nucleotides are TGCGCCAGCAGCCACCAACAGGGGGACGCCAAAAACATTCAGTACTTC. Amino acid sequence: CASSHQQGDAKNIQYF.

In this sample, this clone turned up a few times. This chain uses TRBV21-1 with TRBJ1-6. TRBV21-1 has pseudogene status. CDR3 size: 9 residues. The CDR3 sequence: CASPLSLHF. The CDR3 DNA follows: TGTGCCAGCCCTTTATCCCTCCACTTT.

This clone was counted a few times. The genes are TRBV4-1 and TRBJ2-7; the D gene is possibly TRBD2 (6 bases). This CDR3 has 14 residues. V gave up 4 bases and J gave up 6 bases, with 16 bases separating them. CDR1 and CDR2 from the germline V gene are MGHRA and YSYEKL. CDR3 coding DNA: TGCGCCAGCAGCCTAATGGTGGGAGGTTCCGAGCAGTACTTC. Translation: CASSLMVGGSEQYF.

The gene calls are TRBV7-2 and TRBJ2-1, with 9 positions matching TRBD2. CDR3 length: 16 amino acids. Unmatched junction bases numbered 12, after V lost 3 bases and J lost 9 bases. CDR1 is SGHTA and CDR2 is FQGNSA in the germline V gene. In DNA form, the CDR3 reads TGTGCCAGCAGCTTCCTCCGACTAGCGGATTTGGGTGAGCAGTTCTTC. Translating it yields CASSFLRLADLGEQFF.

This clone occurred a few times. This chain connects TRBV2 to TRBJ2-7; unclear D gene. The CDR3 is made up of 13 amino acids. The germline gives CDR1 SNHLY, CDR2 FYNNEI. The ends were cut back, 7 bases at V and 5 bases at J, with 15 bases in the middle. The CDR3 reads CASTDSRYDEQYF. CDR3 coding DNA: TGTGCCAGCACTGACTCCCGCTACGACGAGCAGTACTTC.

In this sample, this clone turned up many times. This rearrangement joins TRBV27 to TRBJ2-7; 9 positions match TRBD1. The CDR3 spans 17 residues. Germline assignment: CDR1 MNHEY and CDR2 SMNVEV (reference sequence). V was pared by 1 base and J by 4 bases, with 11 bases of the junction left unmatched. For the CDR3, the DNA is TGTGCCAGCAGTTTATACAATCCAGGACAGGGGTCATACGAGCAGTACTTC. Translating gives CASSLYNPGQGSYEQYF.

This clone was seen only a few times. The chain recombines TRBV6-5 with TRBJ2-4; possible D gene TRBD2, 6 bases. The CDR3 sequence is 13 residues long. The germline gives CDR1 MNHEY, CDR2 SVGAGI. The V end was cut by 4 bases, the J end by 7 bases, with 11 bases between. This CDR3 reads CASSSGEGNIQYF. The DNA of the CDR3 is TGTGCCAGCAGTTCGGGAGAGGGGAACATTCAGTACTTC.

In this sample, this clone turned up a few times. The chain has TRBV30 and TRBJ1-5; D unclear. CDR1 and CDR2 from the germline V gene are GTSNPN and SVGIG (reference sequence). This CDR3 comprises 14 residues. Trimming removed 3 bases from V and 4 bases from J, with 13 bases in between. CDR3 nucleotide sequence: TGTGCCTGGAGCGCGGACTGGACGAATCAGCCCCAGCATTTT. It specifies CAWSADWTNQPQHF.

The rearrangement links TRBV5-5 to TRBJ2-1; 8 nucleotides align to TRBD1. CDR3 size: 14 residues. J lost 4 bases, V lost 5 bases, and 5 bases had no gene match. Germline loops: CDR1 SGHKS, CDR2 YYEKEE (reference sequence). The CDR3 DNA follows: TGTGCCAGCAGTCCGGGACAGGTATACAATGAGCAGTTCTTC. Encoded protein: CASSPGQVYNEQFF. The full variable domain, in which reference TRBV5-5 and TRBJ2-1 provide the parts outside the CDR3, is DAGVTQSPTHLIKTRGQQVTLRCSPISGHKSVSWYQQVLGQGPQFIFQYYEKEERGRGNFPDRFSARQFPNYSSELNVNALLLGDSALYLCASSPGQVYNEQFFGPGTRLTVL.

This clone came up a few times. The CDR3 loop is CASSLGENYEQYF. DNA for the CDR3: TGTGCCAGCAGCTTGGGAGAGAACTACGAGCAGTACTTC. The V call is TRBV7-6, the J call TRBJ2-7, with D tentatively TRBD2 (5 bases). The CDR3 length is 13 residues. The V end was cut by 3 bases, the J end by 3 bases, with 9 bases between. Germline CDR1 SGHVS, CDR2 FNYEAQ.

The chain carries TRBV2 and TRBJ2-3, with D possibly TRBD2 on 5 matching bases. CDR1 SNHLY and CDR2 FYNNEI come from the germline V gene. V gave up 8 bases and J gave up 2 bases, with 11 bases separating them. This CDR3 comprises 13 residues. In nucleotides, the CDR3 is TGTGCCAGCGCCGGGGTACTCACAGATACGCAGTATTTT. It encodes CASAGVLTDTQYF.

This clone was detected a few times. This chain links TRBV7-2 with TRBJ2-1; D unclear. With 2 bases removed from V and 5 bases from J, the gap between germline ends came to 13 bases. Germline V gives CDR1 SGHTA, CDR2 FQGNSA. The CDR3 has 15 amino acids. Here the CDR3 reads CASSLLGVEDNEQFF. CDR3 sequence (DNA): TGTGCCAGCAGCTTACTAGGCGTCGAGGACAATGAGCAGTTCTTC.

V and J are TRBV2 and TRBJ1-2; 7 bases are shared with TRBD1. Per germline, CDR1 SNHLY and CDR2 FYNNEI. This CDR3 comprises 13 residues. V trimming: 5 bases; J trimming: 4 bases; junction bases outside the gene matches: 4. The CDR3 spells CASSTTGSYGYTF. Here the CDR3 DNA reads TGTGCCAGCAGTACGACAGGGAGCTATGGCTACACCTTC.

The chain has TRBV2 and TRBJ2-7, with no clear D. CDR1 is SNHLY, CDR2 FYNNEI, per germline. V shed 4 bases and J shed 3 bases, with 4 bases lying between them. This CDR3 comprises 11 residues. CDR3 coding DNA: TGTGCCAGCAGTGTAGACTACGAGCAGTACTTC. This gives the protein CASSVDYEQYF.

This clone was observed at least ten times. The rearrangement links TRBV2 to TRBJ1-1; tentative D call: TRBD1 (6 bases). The V gene lost 6 bases and the J gene lost 1 base, with 12 bases spanning the gap. The CDR3 loop spans 14 amino acids. Germline V gives CDR1 SNHLY, CDR2 FYNNEI. CDR3 sequence (DNA): TGTGCCAGCAGGGGGGACACCTCGAACACTGAAGCTTTCTTT. Translating gives CASRGDTSNTEAFF.

V is TRBV5-1 and J is TRBJ2-3, with 15 nucleotides matching TRBD2. The V segment lost 4 bases and the J segment 3 bases; nucleotides outside the gene matches: 3. The length of the CDR3 is 16 residues. From germline, CDR1 is SGHRS and CDR2 YFSETQ. Written as DNA, the CDR3 is TGCGCCAGCAGCCCCGGGACTAGCGGGAGGACAGATACGCAGTATTTT. It translates to CASSPGTSGRTDTQYF.